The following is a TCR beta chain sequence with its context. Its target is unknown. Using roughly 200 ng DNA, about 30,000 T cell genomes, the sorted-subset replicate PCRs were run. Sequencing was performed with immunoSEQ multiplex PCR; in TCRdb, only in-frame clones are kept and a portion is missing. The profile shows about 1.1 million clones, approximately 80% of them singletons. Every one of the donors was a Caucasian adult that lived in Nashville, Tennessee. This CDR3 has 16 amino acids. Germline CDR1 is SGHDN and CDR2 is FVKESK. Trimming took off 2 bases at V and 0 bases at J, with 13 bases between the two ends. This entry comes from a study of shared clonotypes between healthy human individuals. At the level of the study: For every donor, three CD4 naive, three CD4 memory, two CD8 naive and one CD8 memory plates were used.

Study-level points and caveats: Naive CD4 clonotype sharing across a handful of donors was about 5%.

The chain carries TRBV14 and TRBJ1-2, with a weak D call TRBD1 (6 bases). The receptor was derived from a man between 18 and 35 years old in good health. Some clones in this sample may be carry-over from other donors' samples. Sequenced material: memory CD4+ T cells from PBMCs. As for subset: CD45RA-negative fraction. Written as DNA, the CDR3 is TGTGCCAGCAGCCAAAACAGCAGGGGATCTAACTATGGCTACACCTTC. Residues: CASSQNSRGSNYGYTF.